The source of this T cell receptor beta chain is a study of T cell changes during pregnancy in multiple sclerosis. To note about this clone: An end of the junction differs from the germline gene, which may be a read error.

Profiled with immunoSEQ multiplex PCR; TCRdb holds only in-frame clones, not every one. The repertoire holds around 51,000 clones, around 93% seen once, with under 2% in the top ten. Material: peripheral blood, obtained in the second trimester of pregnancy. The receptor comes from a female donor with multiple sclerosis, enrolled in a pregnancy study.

CDR3 protein: CASSLGGLGVSEQYF. For the CDR3, the DNA is TGTGCTAGCAGCTTAGGGGGACTAGGGGTTTCCGAGCAGTACTTC. This chain links TRBV7-7 with TRBJ2-7; 8 bases are a match to TRBD2. Germline V gene lookup returns CDR1 SSHAT and CDR2 FNYEAQ (reference sequence). The CDR3 has 15 residues.